This is a list of T cell receptor beta chains from one sample in a study of T cell repertoires in cytomegalovirus infection. TCRdb itself ran the reads through MiXCR, one entry per CDR3 protein. The sample carries 550,000 to 850,000 distinct CDR3 sequences, around 31% recorded once. These receptors' antigens are unknown. Sample: cultured PBMCs, taken from culture after CMV antigen stimulation. Source of these receptors: a human donor in good health (CMV status not recorded). Some clones in this sample may be carry-over from other donors' samples. Both conserved end residues are part of each CDR3. A D gene is named only where the DNA matches it firmly. Clone size appears in some rows only: once, few, many, or a class for an expanded clone.

>TRBV7-8|few|NA|TRBJ1-1|15
CASSPLGGAGTEAFF
>TRBV2|NA|NA|TRBJ1-3|13
CATQSTLGNTIYF
>TRBV10-3|few|TRBD1|TRBJ1-1|14
CAISDGTANTEAFF
>TRBV10-3|NA|TRBD2|TRBJ2-2|14
CAIPSGSDTGELFF
>TRBV7-8|NA|NA|TRBJ2-2|15
CASSPRTLNTGELFF
>TRBV18|NA|NA|TRBJ2-1|12
CASSPSGTEQFF
>TRBV7-2|many|NA|TRBJ2-2|15
CASSRGLSNTGELFF
>TRBV6-6|NA|NA|TRBJ1-1|13
CASSYSADTEAFF
>TRBV7-2|many|NA|TRBJ1-2|12
CASSLPVYGYTF
>TRBV4-1|NA|TRBD1|TRBJ2-4|16
CASSQGHRGRENIQYF
>TRBV7-2|NA|NA|TRBJ1-4|15
CASSTRGGTNEKLFF
>TRBV20-1|NA|TRBD2|TRBJ2-3|15
CSVPIAGGPPDTQYF
>TRBV12-3/TRBV12-4|NA|NA|TRBJ2-5|14
CASSLKAGRETRYF
>TRBV6-5|few|NA|TRBJ2-4|15
CASLDDLLAKNIQYF
>TRBV2|NA|NA|TRBJ2-7|13
CASSEQGTYEQYF
>TRBV28|NA|TRBD1|TRBJ1-3|14
CASITAGGRNTIYF
>TRBV5-1|NA|NA|TRBJ2-3|16
CASSLGLLTSTDTQYF
>TRBV7-2|many|NA|TRBJ2-1|13
CASSLLAYNEQFF
>TRBV12-3/TRBV12-4|NA|NA|TRBJ2-7|14
CASSLTGTIYEQYF
>TRBV4-1|NA|NA|TRBJ1-2|15
CASDNGAAPRYGYTF
>TRBV6-2/TRBV6-3|NA|TRBD1|TRBJ1-1|14
CASTPGGQGREGFF
>TRBV20-1|NA|NA|TRBJ1-5|15
CSARASDGGAQPQHF
>TRBV7-2|many|NA|TRBJ1-5|11
CASSLGGAQHF
>TRBV19|NA|TRBD1|TRBJ1-5|15
CASSMGQGPNQPQHF
>TRBV28|few|TRBD2|TRBJ2-2|16
CASSSLAGGPIGELFF
>TRBV19|few|TRBD1|TRBJ2-3|14
CASRPTGATDTQYF
>TRBV11-1|NA|NA|TRBJ2-1|14
CASSLLRGGDEQFF
>TRBV6-5|few|NA|TRBJ1-2|12
CASSYPGHGYTF
>TRBV27|NA|TRBD1|TRBJ2-5|14
CASSSRGYRETQYF
>TRBV28|NA|TRBD1|TRBJ1-2|14
CASRRDRGRNGYTF
>TRBV6-2/TRBV6-3|NA|NA|TRBJ2-7|15
CASSPRPSLGYEQYF
>TRBV10-1|few|TRBD2|TRBJ2-7|18
CASSESMASGRAAYEQYF
>TRBV20-1|NA|NA|TRBJ2-1|17
CSARDPLPGHQDGEQFF